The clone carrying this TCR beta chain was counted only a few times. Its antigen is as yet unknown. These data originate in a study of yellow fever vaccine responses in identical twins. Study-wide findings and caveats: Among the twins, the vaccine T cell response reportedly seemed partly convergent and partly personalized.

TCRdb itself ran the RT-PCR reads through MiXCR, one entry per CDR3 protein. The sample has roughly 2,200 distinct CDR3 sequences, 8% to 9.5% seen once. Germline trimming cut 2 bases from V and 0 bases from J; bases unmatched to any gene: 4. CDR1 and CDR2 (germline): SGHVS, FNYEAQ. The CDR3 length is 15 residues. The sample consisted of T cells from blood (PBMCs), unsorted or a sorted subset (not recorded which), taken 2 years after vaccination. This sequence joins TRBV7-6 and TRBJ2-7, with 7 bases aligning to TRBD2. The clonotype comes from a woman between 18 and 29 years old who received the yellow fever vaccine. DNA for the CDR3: TGTGCCAGCAGCTTATCTCTAGCGGCCTCCTACGAGCAGTACTTC. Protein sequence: CASSLSLAASYEQYF.